This T cell receptor beta chain was recovered during a study of cytomegalovirus exposure and HLA in healthy donors. Study as a whole: Among the approximately 400 genotyped donors, 81% were placed in the Caucasian-associated ancestry cluster.

PCR used 60 Vbeta primers and 13 Jbeta primers. Sequencing was performed with immunoSEQ multiplex PCR; in TCRdb, only in-frame clones are kept and a portion is missing. The sample includes more than 95,000 clones, 65% to 75% of them seen just once. To note about this clone: Its antigen remains unidentified.

This CDR3 is built from 13 residues. Trimming shortened V by 5 bases and J by 6 bases, and 13 bases separated the two germline ends. CDR1 SGHTA and CDR2 FQGTGA come from the germline V gene. Study-wide results and limits: For most subjects, TCR beta sequences were reported to predict HLA-A and HLA-B alleles with accuracy.

The sequencing input was PBMCs. The chain recombines TRBV7-3 with TRBJ1-2; TRBD1 might be the D (6 bases). The sequence derives from a woman aged 45-59 years in good health and CMV-seropositive. The CDR3 region has the DNA TGTGCCAGCAGCCCACAAAGGGGGAATGGCTACACCTTC. Translation gives CASSPQRGNGYTF.